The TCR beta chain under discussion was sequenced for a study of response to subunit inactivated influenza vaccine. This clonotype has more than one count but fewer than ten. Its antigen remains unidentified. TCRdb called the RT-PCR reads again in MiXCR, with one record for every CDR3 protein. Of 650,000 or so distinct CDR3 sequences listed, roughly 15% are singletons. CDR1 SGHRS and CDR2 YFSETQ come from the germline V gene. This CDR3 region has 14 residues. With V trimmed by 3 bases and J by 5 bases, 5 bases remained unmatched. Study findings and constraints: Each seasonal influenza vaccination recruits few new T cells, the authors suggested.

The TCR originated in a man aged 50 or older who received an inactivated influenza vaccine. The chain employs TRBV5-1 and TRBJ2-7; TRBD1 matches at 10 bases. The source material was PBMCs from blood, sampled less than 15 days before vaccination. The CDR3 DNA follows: TGCGCCAGCAGCTGGGACAGGGGAGGCAACGAGCAGTACTTC. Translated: CASSWDRGGNEQYF.